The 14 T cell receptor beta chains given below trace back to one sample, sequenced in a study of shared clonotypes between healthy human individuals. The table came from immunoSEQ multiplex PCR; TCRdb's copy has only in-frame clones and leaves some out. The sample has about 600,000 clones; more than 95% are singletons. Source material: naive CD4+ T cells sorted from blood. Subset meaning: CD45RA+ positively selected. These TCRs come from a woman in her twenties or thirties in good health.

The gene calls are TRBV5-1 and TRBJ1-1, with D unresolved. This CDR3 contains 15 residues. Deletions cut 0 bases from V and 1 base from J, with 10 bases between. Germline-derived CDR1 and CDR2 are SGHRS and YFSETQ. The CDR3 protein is CASSLGSGGNTEAFF. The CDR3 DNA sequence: TGCGCCAGCAGCTTGGGCTCTGGTGGGAACACTGAAGCTTTCTTT.

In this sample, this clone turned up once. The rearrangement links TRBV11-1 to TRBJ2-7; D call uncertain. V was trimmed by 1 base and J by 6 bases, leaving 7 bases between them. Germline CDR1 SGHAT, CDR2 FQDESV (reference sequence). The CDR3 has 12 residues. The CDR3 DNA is TGTGCCAGCAGCTTAGAAAGTCTCGAGCAGTACTTC. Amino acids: CASSLESLEQYF.

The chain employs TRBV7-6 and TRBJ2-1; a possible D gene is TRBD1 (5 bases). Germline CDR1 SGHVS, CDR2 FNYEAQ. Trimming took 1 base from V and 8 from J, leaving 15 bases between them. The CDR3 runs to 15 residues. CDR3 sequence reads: CASSLEGPIDHEQFF. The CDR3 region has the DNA TGTGCCAGCAGCTTAGAGGGGCCCATCGACCATGAGCAGTTCTTC. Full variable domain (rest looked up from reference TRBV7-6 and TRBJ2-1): GAGVSQSPRYKVTKRGQDVALRCDPISGHVSLYWYRQALGQGPEFLTYFNYEAQQDKSGLPNDRFSAERPEGSISTLTIQRTEQRDSAMYRCASSLEGPIDHEQFFGPGTRLTVL.

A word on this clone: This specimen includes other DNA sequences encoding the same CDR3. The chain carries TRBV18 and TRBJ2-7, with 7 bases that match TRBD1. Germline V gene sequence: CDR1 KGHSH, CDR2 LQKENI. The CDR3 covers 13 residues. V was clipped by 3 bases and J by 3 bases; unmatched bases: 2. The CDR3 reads CASSPGQSYEQYF. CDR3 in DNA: TGTGCCAGCTCACCGGGACAGAGCTACGAGCAGTACTTC. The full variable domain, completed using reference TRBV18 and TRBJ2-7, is NAGVMQNPRHLVRRRGQEARLRCSPMKGHSHVYWYRQLPEEGLKFMVYLQKENIIDESGMPKERFSAEFPKEGPSILRIQQVVRGDSAAYFCASSPGQSYEQYFGPGTRLTVT.

The CDR3 spells CASSSGLAFGETQYF. DNA of the CDR3: TGTGCCAGCAGTTCCGGACTAGCGTTTGGGGAGACCCAGTACTTC. The chain combines TRBV28 with TRBJ2-5, with TRBD2 matching over 9 bases. The V segment lost 4 bases and the J segment 5 bases; nucleotides outside the gene matches: 8. This CDR3 contains 15 residues. Germline CDR1 and CDR2: MDHEN and SYDVKM.

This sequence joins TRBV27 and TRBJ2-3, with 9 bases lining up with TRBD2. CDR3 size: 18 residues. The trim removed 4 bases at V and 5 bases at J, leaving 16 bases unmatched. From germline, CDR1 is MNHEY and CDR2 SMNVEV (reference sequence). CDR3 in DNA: TGTGCCAGCAGTTCTGTTCGCCTAGCGGGGACTGCGGAAGATACGCAGTATTTT. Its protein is CASSSVRLAGTAEDTQYF.

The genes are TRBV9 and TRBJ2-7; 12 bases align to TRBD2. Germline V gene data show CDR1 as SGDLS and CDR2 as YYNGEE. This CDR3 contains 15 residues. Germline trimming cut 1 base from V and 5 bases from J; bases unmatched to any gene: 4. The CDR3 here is CASSVLAGGPHEQYF. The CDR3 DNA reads TGTGCCAGCAGCGTACTAGCGGGAGGGCCCCACGAGCAGTACTTC.

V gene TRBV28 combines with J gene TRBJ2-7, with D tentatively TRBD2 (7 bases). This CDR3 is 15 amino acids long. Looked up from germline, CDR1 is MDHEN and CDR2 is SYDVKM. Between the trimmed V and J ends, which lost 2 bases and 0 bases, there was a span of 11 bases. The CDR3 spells CASSLLADSSYEQYF. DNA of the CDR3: TGTGCCAGCAGTTTACTAGCGGACAGCTCCTACGAGCAGTACTTC.

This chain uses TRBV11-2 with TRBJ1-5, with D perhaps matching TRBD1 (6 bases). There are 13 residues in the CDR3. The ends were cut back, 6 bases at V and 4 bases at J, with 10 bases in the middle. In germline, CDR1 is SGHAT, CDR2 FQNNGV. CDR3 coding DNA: TGTGCCAGCAGTTTACAGGGAAATCAGCCCCAGCATTTT. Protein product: CASSLQGNQPQHF.

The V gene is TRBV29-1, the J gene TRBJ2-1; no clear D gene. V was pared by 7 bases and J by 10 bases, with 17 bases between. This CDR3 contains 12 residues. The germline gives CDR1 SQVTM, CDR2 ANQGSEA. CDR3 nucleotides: TGCAGCGCCCACGTTTCCACAGCCGAGCAGTTCTTC. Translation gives CSAHVSTAEQFF.

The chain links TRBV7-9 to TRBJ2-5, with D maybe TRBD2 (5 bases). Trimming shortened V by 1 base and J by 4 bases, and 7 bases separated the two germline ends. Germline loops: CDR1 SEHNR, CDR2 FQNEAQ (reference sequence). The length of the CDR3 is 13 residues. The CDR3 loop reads CASSLEEAETQYF. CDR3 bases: TGTGCCAGCAGCTTAGAGGAGGCAGAGACCCAGTACTTC. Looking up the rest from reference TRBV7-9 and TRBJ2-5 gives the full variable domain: DTGVSQNPRHKITKRGQNVTFRCDPISEHNRLYWYRQTLGQGPEFLTYFQNEAQLEKSRLLSDRFSAERPKGSFSTLEIQRTEQGDSAMYLCASSLEEAETQYFGPGTRLLVL.

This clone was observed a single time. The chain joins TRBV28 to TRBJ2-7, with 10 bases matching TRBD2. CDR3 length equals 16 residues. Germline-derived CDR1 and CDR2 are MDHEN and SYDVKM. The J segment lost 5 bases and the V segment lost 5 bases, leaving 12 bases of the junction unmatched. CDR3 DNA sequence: TGTGCCAGCAGTACTCCTCTAGCGGGAGTAAGGAACGAGCAGTACTTC. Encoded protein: CASSTPLAGVRNEQYF.

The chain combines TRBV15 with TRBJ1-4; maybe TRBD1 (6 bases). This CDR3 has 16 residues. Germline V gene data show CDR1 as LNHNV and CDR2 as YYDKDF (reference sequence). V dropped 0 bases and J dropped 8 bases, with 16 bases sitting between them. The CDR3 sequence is CATSRDLVRGGEKLFF. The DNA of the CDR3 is TGTGCCACCAGCAGAGATCTTGTCAGGGGAGGAGAAAAACTGTTTTTT.

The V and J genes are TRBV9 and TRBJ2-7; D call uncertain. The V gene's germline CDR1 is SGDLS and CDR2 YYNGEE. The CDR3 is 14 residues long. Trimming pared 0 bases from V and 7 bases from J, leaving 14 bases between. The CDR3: CASSVGSHLREQYF. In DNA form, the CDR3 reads TGTGCCAGCAGCGTAGGTTCCCATTTGAGGGAGCAGTACTTC.